This record looks at one TCR beta chain sequence and its context. Ten or more counts support this clonotype. Which antigen it targets is not known. Base qualities were left out, and no much larger clone turns up one base away. CDR1 is given as SGHTA and CDR2 as FQGNSA, both from the germline V gene. Ends trimmed: V by 2 bases, J by 5 bases; bases unmatched to a gene: 3. The CDR3 covers 14 residues, taking in both the cysteine and the phenylalanine. The only DNA kept is the CDR3, 42 bases in frame from the first base. The data stem from a study of breast tumors, draining lymph nodes, adjacent tissues (dated by TCRdb to 2015 to 2016). Background on the whole study: Breast cancer patients provided tumor, adjacent nontumor tissue and axillary lymph nodes, and the study compared the TCR beta repertoires across these three sources. The study was designed to assess the relationships and possible T-cell exchange between tumor, surrounding tissue and draining lymph node repertoires in human breast cancer.

The run used an Illumina HiSeq 2000. TCR beta chain libraries were generated through multiplex PCR amplification. High-throughput sequencing was used to analyze the amplified TCR beta chain products. TCRdb reanalyzed the raw reads on its own, using fastp at Q25 for trimming and MiXCR for clone calling, and kept in-frame beta chains. Each record represents a unique CDR3 protein, reported with the most common genes and DNA among its rows. Counted in this sample were approximately 250,000 distinct CDR3 sequences; less than 35% of them appeared once. Of the sample, about 3.9% is held by the ten largest clones. On the study overall, not on this receptor specifically: The similarity between tumor and nontumor tissue repertoires was significantly greater in luminal-like breast cancer than in basal-like breast cancer. The data were considered consistent with the idea that most tumor T cells come from the lymph node and then expand in tumor tissue. The study presented the conclusion that tumor T cells originate in lymph nodes as consistent with a hypothesis, not as something directly demonstrated. Tumor T-cell repertoires showed less diversity than lymph node repertoires and more diversity than nontumor tissue repertoires, and tumor T-cell repertoires showed preferential V and J gene usage.

The axillary draining lymph nodes of breast cancer patients were the source of the lymph node samples. This sequence originates from a female donor with breast cancer. Some clones in this sample may be carry-over from other donors' samples. Sequencing used axillary lymph node tissue. This receptor chain uses TRBV7-2 and TRBJ2-1, and TRBD2 matches 7 of the central bases. The sequence in DNA is TGTGCCAGCAGCTTACTTCTAGCGGACAATGAGCAGTTCTTC. This encodes CASSLLLADNEQFF.